A single TCR beta chain is shown here with its context. The antigen it recognizes is unknown. Base qualities are not provided; no much larger clone lies one nucleotide away. The entry originates in a study of cytomegalovirus exposure and HLA in healthy donors (dated by TCRdb to 2016 to 2017). A note on the overall study: In an earlier analysis of roughly 590 of the donors, approximately 260 Gb of sequence data and just under 120 million unique TCR beta sequences from some 170 million T cells were reported. The T cell repertoires of some 700 subjects were profiled by immunosequencing and related to cytomegalovirus serostatus. Among the roughly 410 genotyped donors, roughly 80% belonged to the genetic ancestry cluster associated with self-reported Caucasian donors. Donor age, sex, ethnicity and CMV serostatus were compiled together with the repertoire data. The number of typed donors differed by locus: about 620-640 for A, B, C, DRB1 and DQB1; 522 for DQA1; about 600 for DPA1; and some 450 for DPB1. In a later analysis, previously published TCR beta repertoires from about 640 donors were re-analyzed and high-resolution HLA genotyping was added so that TCR occurrence patterns could be studied. Approximately 300 gigabases of sequencing data and around 80 million unique TCR sequences made up an early release that covered 500 to 700 HLA-typed donors. The study aimed to test whether signatures of past pathogen exposure could be identified by cataloging public T cell receptors. Among around 400 genotyped donors of the cohort, an average of approximately 240,000 unique TCR beta nucleotide sequences was sequenced per donor, of which roughly 18% were non-productive. In a later genetic analysis, genome-wide SNP genotypes for about three fifths of the roughly 670 donors were used, and that subset was treated as a discovery cohort. An earlier analysis of approximately 640 of the donors applied high-throughput TCR beta sequencing to assess whether each TCR beta V gene segment acted as functional or pseudogenic. Rather than using new phenotypic data, the later analysis identified candidate immune exposures from TCR beta sequences and from how often those sequences occurred across donors. In addition to the first cohort of roughly 700 subjects, a separate validation cohort of 120 different subjects was used. High-throughput TCR immunosequencing, statistical association of individual TCRs with disease status, and machine learning were combined to predict cytomegalovirus infection status. Every discovery cohort repertoire had been produced on one sequencing platform. Roughly 5 DR-DQ haplotypes were handled as single units for association and clustering because linkage in the cohort was strong. Both class I and class II loci were covered by HLA typing, at four-digit resolution. Findings and caveats that apply to the study as a whole: Presence/absence analyses assumed roughly uniform sequencing depth across donors, an assumption that may not hold. Correlated functional status among segregating V segments might reflect linkage disequilibrium, but an unknown experimental factor could not be ruled out. In a later analysis, several top co-occurrence clusters were reported to appear linked to parvovirus B19, influenza, CMV and Epstein-Barr virus. In a later analysis, most CMV-associated TCR beta chains were found to appear HLA-restricted, with HLA associations seemingly driven largely by CMV exposure. Cytomegalovirus status was reported to be diagnosed by the classifier with high specificity and sensitivity in both the original and validation cohorts. Strong co-occurrence of HLA alleles, especially DR and DQ, made assigning TCR associations to individual alleles difficult. Compared with equally common non-associated chains, HLA-associated TCR beta chains in a later analysis were more clonally expanded and had lower generation probabilities. Because some donors lacked HLA typing at each locus, the association tests relied only on the typed subset. In vitro tests confirmed that a few of the cytomegalovirus-associated TCR beta chains recognize cytomegalovirus antigens. The study listed approximately 150 TCR beta chains as associated with cytomegalovirus. The authors suggested that the approach could potentially be generalized to other disease states and immunological phenotypes. Because counts were too low, some 17 rarely observed V segments, including chromosome 9 orphons, were left out of the earlier analysis of some 640 of the donors. This cohort had only TCR beta chains sequenced, and the lack of alpha or paired-chain data limited which features could be detected. Most TCR sequences were observed very rarely across donors, whereas some public TCRs were present in many individuals. In a later genetic analysis, fewer N-insertions in productive TCRs were reported among donors in an Asian-associated ancestry cluster than the roughly 700-donor mean. An earlier analysis of approximately 540 of the donors showed that most TCR beta V segments appeared in productive rearrangements either about 87% or about 30% of the time, which broadly matched IMGT annotations. A further reported finding was that TCR beta sequences accurately predicted the HLA-A and HLA-B alleles for most subjects in the first cohort. In a later analysis, over 15,000 TCR beta sequences were associated with specific HLA alleles at a false discovery rate of 0.05. An association between a missense DCLRE1C variant and V-gene and J-gene trimming of TCR beta chains was found in a later genetic analysis and replicated in an independent cohort. For the cohort, immune exposure information was limited to CMV serostatus. Some IMGT-functional V segments, including TRBV6-2 and TRBV6-3, could not be told apart with the 87-base-pair reads, so those segments were excluded. A group of highly shared sequence variants was considered likely to be a technical artifact of the sequencing pipeline. According to a later analysis, TCR association rates differed among HLA loci, with DRB1 alleles showing the most associated TCRs and HLA-C alleles showing the fewest.

CDR1 and CDR2, looked up from the germline V gene, are SGHNT and YENEEA. The CDR3 sequence holds 14 residues, the cysteine and phenylalanine included. Only the CDR3 DNA stays, 42 bases, in frame from base 1. Trimming at the junction amounts to 1 base on V and 8 bases on J, and the germline ends lie 12 bases apart. The cohort comprised hundreds of healthy bone marrow donors. At the time of sampling, all cohort members were nominally healthy, though unrecorded immune exposures were likely present. The donor tested CMV seronegative, placing the donor among the 350 or so seronegative members of the cohort. Every donor gave a peripheral blood sample, and the peripheral blood mononuclear cells from that sample were used for TCR beta sequencing. Genomic DNA extraction from the blood cell samples was performed with the Qiagen DNeasy Blood Extraction Kit. Library creation used the immunoSEQ multiplex PCR assay. A mixture of 60 forward primers for TCR Vbeta segments and 13 reverse primers for TCR Jbeta segments was used in the multiplex PCR. Amplification of the CDR3 region of rearranged TCR beta genes was performed with a multiplex PCR assay on genomic DNA. Amplified TCR beta libraries were sequenced as 87-base-pair reads on the Illumina HiSeq System. On the study's bioinformatics: A later analysis counted 75 million to 100 million unique TCR beta chains across the 650 to 700 repertoires, and around 12 million of these chains were shared by at least two donors. Raw reads were error-corrected and collapsed into unique sequences with a nearest-neighbor algorithm that merged closely related sequences to remove PCR and sequencing errors. CDR3 sequences were aligned to IMGT reference sequences to assign V, D and J gene segments. For a sequence to be retained, at least a six-nucleotide match to both a V gene segment and a J gene segment was required. Rearrangements were classified as productive when the CDR3 lacked stop codons and remained in frame with V and J, and all other rearrangements were classified as non-productive. CDR3 was defined according to IMGT convention as the region running from the second conserved V-encoded cysteine to the conserved J-encoded phenylalanine. In an earlier analysis of just under 600 of the donors, sequences lacking an unambiguous match to a single V gene segment were excluded. In an earlier analysis of a few hundred of the donors, V segments were called functional above 56.7% productive rearrangements and were called segregating when the between-donor standard deviation exceeded 5%. To diagnose cytomegalovirus status from the catalog of TCR beta chain sequences, a statistical classification framework was built. In a later analysis, V and J genes were assigned by comparing TCR nucleotide sequences against IMGT/GENE-DB human TR gene sequences. Using the TCRdist pipeline, a later analysis assigned CDR3 sequences along with most-parsimonious VDJ recombination scenarios. A later analysis defined each TCR beta chain by its CDR3 amino acid sequence plus V-gene family, and excluded reads lacking a unique V-gene family. A later analysis removed 592 highly shared, low-generation-probability nucleotide sequences to deal with suspected cross-contamination and a sequencing artifact. For each public chain, a later analysis derived a clonal expansion index from normalized ranks of inferred template counts within each repertoire. Generation probabilities in a later analysis came from a VDJ recombination model fitted to out-of-frame rearrangements, and those results were checked against IGoR. In a later analysis, hypergeometric tests were used to score TCR-TCR, TCR-HLA and TCR-CMV co-occurrence, with a repertoire-size bias correction applied to TCR pairs. In a later analysis, false discovery rates were estimated by permuting HLA or CMV assignments 20 times. A later analysis grouped co-occurring TCRs with DBSCAN, adding TCRdist sequence similarity when clustering within HLA-allele-positive subsets. Co-occurrence clustering excluded repertoires with fewer than 30,000 or more than 120,000 public chains, plus five with anomalous nucleotide sharing. TCRdb stores this immuneACCESS table with in-frame sequences only. Part of the clones is absent; in the studies checked, under half of the shortfall reflects unresolved V genes, and no reason is known for the rest. The D gene and trimming were derived from the DNA, and the V and J assignments and clone size from that table. This sample holds under 150,000 clones; roughly 78% were observed only once. Under 3% of the sample rests with the top ten.

The sample taken for sequencing was PBMCs. The TCR originated in a man under 40 in good health and CMV-seronegative. Here the chain combines TRBV11-3 and TRBJ1-3; the D gene is not confidently resolved. The CDR3 in this case is CASSLAAGEDTIYF. The base sequence is TGTGCCAGCAGCTTAGCAGCTGGGGAGGACACCATATATTTT.